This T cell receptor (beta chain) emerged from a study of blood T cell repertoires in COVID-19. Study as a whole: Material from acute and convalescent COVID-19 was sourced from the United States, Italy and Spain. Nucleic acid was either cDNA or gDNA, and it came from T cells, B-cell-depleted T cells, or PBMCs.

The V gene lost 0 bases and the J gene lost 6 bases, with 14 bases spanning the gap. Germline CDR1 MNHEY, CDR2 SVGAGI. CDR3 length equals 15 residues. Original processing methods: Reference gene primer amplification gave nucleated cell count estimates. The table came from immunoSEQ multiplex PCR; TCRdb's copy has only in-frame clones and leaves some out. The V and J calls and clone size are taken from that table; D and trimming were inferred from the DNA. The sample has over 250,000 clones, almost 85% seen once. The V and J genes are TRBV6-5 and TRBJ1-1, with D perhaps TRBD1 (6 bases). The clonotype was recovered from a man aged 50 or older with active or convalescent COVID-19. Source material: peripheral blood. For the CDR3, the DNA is TGTGCCAGCAGTTACTCGAGGCAGGGGTGGGCTGAAGCTTTCTTT. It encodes CASSYSRQGWAEAFF.